The T cell receptor beta chain described here comes from a study of long-term antiretroviral therapy in people with HIV. At survey level, the immunoSEQ assay was run in its v3.0 version. Sequencing used immunoSEQ multiplex PCR; TCRdb keeps in-frame clones, though not all of them. In the table there are about 28,000 clones, roughly 86% of which are singletons. A single count supports this clone. The antigen is undetermined. A minimum of one pre-ART and two post-ART PBMC samples existed for each donor. Study findings and constraints: For ART adherence, viral resistance and therapy changes, no data were available.

The clonotype was recovered from a woman aged 25-40 years with HIV. The sample here was unsorted PBMCs, taken 0.8 years after starting antiretroviral therapy.

The CDR3 loop is CASSYSRGSGETQYF. DNA for the CDR3: TGTGCCAGCAGTTACTCGAGAGGGTCCGGTGAGACCCAGTACTTC. The gene calls are TRBV6-5 and TRBJ2-5, with D possibly being TRBD2 (5 bases). The germline V gene encodes CDR1 MNHEY and CDR2 SVGAGI. Trimming shortened V by 0 bases and J by 5 bases, and 13 bases separated the two germline ends. This CDR3 has 15 residues.